This T cell receptor beta chain was sequenced for a study of Ad26.COV2.S vaccination and SARS-CoV-2 variants. Using immunoSEQ multiplex PCR, the repertoire was profiled, and TCRdb retains in-frame clones only, with some absent. The sample shows 300,000 to 350,000 clones, just under 85% of them seen only once. CDR3 length: 17 residues. After removal of 2 bases from V and 5 bases from J, the junction contained 12 bases not matched to a gene. Germline V CDR1 and CDR2: KGHSH, LQKENI. Points from the study as a whole: Recipients of either vaccine or placebo displayed similar breadth of non-spike TCRs.

Documented treatment: about 20 received Ad26.COV2.S at low or high dose, single or two shots; about 5 received placebo; per-sample allocation not given. After the first vaccine or placebo injection, samples were drawn on day 63. As its vector, the vaccine had Ad26, which expressed Wuhan-strain SARS-CoV-2 spike. Worth noting for this clone: The antigen remains undetermined.

This sample comprised peripheral blood, obtained in a trial of Ad26.COV2.S vaccine versus placebo. The source of this sequence is a person aged 18 to 59 who received the Ad26.COV2.S COVID-19 vaccine or a placebo. V gene TRBV18 combines with J gene TRBJ2-3; 8 bases line up with TRBD2. CDR3 region: CASSPGLAGLPGDTQYF. The CDR3 DNA sequence: TGTGCCAGCTCACCAGGGCTAGCGGGCCTGCCCGGAGATACGCAGTATTTT.